This TCR beta chain was retrieved from a study of graft-versus-host responses after intestinal transplantation (dated by TCRdb to the early 2020s). Regarding the study in general: Recipients received multivisceral, liver-intestinal, or isolated intestinal transplants. All recipients received anti-thymocyte globulin induction followed by maintenance tacrolimus and steroids for approximately 3 years. After intestinal transplantation, graft-versus-host and host-versus-graft alloreactive T cell clones in the graft, circulation and bone marrow were tracked using bulk TCR-beta CDR3 sequencing. Alloreactive clones were identified by sequencing pre-transplant mixed lymphocyte reaction products and comparing them with unstimulated pre-transplant donor and recipient T cells. A cohort of 24 intestinal transplant recipients, including one retransplant, was enrolled, and 3 patients lacking pretransplant specimens were excluded. Donor T cell macrochimerism was defined as a peak of at least 4% donor T cells among recipient peripheral blood mononuclear cells. Rather than going through the commercial service, samples from three later patients were sequenced in-house on an Illumina MiSeq and processed with MiXCR. Overall results and qualifications from the work: In the allografts of patients with donor T cell macrochimerism, GvH to HvG T cell clonal ratios were high. Peak levels of circulating GvH clones were associated with declines in HvG clones early after transplant. Conclusions were limited by the relatively low number and heterogeneity of intestinal transplant patients. GvH clones were detected in recipient bone marrow, and some of these GvH clones were observed earlier in ileal mucosa or blood, consistent with an intestinal mucosal origin.

From its cysteine to its phenylalanine, the CDR3 spans 15 amino acids. Just CDR3 DNA is preserved here, 45 bases in frame from base 1. V drops 3 bases and J drops 1 base, leaving 9 bases in between. The germline V gene specifies MDHEN as CDR1 and SYDVKM as CDR2. Explained via the paper, the time point label denotes: cells obtained before transplantation from donor or recipient. CD3+CD4+ and CD3+CD8+ populations were FACS-sorted from unstimulated pre-transplant donor and recipient cells taken from spleen or lymph nodes. A single count supports this clone. Its cognate antigen has yet to be identified. Base qualities are not recorded, but no much larger clone differs from it by a single base. Library preparation used the immunoSEQ multiplex PCR assay. In most patients, genomic DNA was isolated using the Qiagen DNeasy Blood and Tissue Kit and sent frozen to Adaptive Biotechnologies for TCR sequencing. For most patients, high-throughput TCR-beta CDR3 sequencing of genomic DNA was performed by Adaptive Biotechnologies. Per the source publication's procedure: Adaptive's ImmunoSEQ software was the source of the TCR sequencing data for 18 patients, while a few other patients were processed with MiXCR and VDJtools. To correct CD4 versus CD8 sorting errors, sequences present in both subsets at a frequency ratio below 5:1 were removed. CDR3 nucleotide sequences shared by donor and recipient were removed because the origin of these sequences could not be assigned. To count as alloreactive, a clone needed at least 2-fold expansion over unstimulated cells and a minimum CFSE-low frequency of 0.002% (template counts) or 0.001% (read counts). Clones detected in sequenced pre-transplant spleen, lymph node, or MLR CFSE-low populations of the donor or recipient were defined as mappable. The cumulative frequency of alloreactive clones was calculated as a percentage of all sequences, weighted by copy number. The table comes from immuneACCESS by way of TCRdb, which keeps in-frame sequences with V and J called. Part of the clones is missing from these tables; in studies checked, under half for an unresolved V gene and the rest for unknown reasons. V and J calls plus clone size are reproduced from that table; the DNA served to infer D and trimming. In all, the sample holds roughly 120,000 clones, and roughly 95% of those were seen once. Jointly, the top ten make up roughly 3% of the sample.

The sample here was unstimulated CD8+ T cells sorted from spleen or lymph node cells, taken before intestinal transplant. The TCR originated in a human donor who received an intestinal transplant. The rearranged chain carries TRBV28 and TRBJ2-2, with the D gene not confidently named. The nucleotide sequence reads as follows: TGTGCCAGCAGTTTGTCTAATATGAACACCGGGGAGCTGTTTTTT. Translated, it gives CASSLSNMNTGELFF.